A single sample is the source of the 27 T cell receptor beta chains below, sequenced in a study of blood T cell repertoires in COVID-19. Method: immunoSEQ multiplex PCR; TCRdb's copy keeps in-frame clones and lacks some. The table lists about 120,000 clones, around 89% of them singletons. Sequenced sample: peripheral blood. These receptors all stem from a woman aged 45-65 years with acute or convalescent COVID-19.

V is TRBV7-2 and J is TRBJ2-7; possibly TRBD1 for D (6 bases). V lost 4 bases, J lost 4 bases, and 17 bases lay in between. From germline, CDR1 is SGHTA and CDR2 FQGNSA. This CDR3 has 15 amino acids. This CDR3 is CASSSSQGPIYEQYF. CDR3 DNA sequence: TGTGCCAGCAGCTCCTCCCAGGGGCCCATTTACGAGCAGTACTTC.

V gene TRBV7-8 combines with J gene TRBJ2-7; TRBD1 is a possible D gene (6 bases). V was clipped by 6 bases and J by 4 bases, with 16 bases between them. The CDR3 runs to 14 residues. The germline V gene has CDR1 SGHVS and CDR2 FQNEAQ. CDR3: CASSEWQGMYEQYF. In DNA form, the CDR3 reads TGTGCCAGCAGTGAGTGGCAGGGGATGTACGAGCAGTACTTC.

CDR3 sequence (DNA): TGTGCCAGCAGGACGGACAGGGGGTCGAGAAAACTGTTTTTT. This gives the protein CASRTDRGSRKLFF. The genes are TRBV2 and TRBJ1-4; TRBD1 agrees at 10 bases. Germline CDR1 SNHLY, CDR2 FYNNEI. The CDR3 runs to 14 residues. V trimming: 6 bases; J trimming: 10 bases; junction bases outside the gene matches: 8.

This sequence joins TRBV27 and TRBJ1-2; the D is unclear. This CDR3 comprises 13 residues. CDR1 and CDR2 (germline): MNHEY, SMNVEV (reference sequence). Trimming cost V 6 bases and J 3 bases, with 11 bases left between them. CDR3 sequence: CASRSLGDYGYTF. The CDR3 nucleotides read TGTGCCAGCAGATCCCTCGGGGACTATGGCTACACCTTC.

The V and J genes are TRBV7-9 and TRBJ2-1; 7 nucleotides match TRBD2. The CDR3 contains 13 residues. Per the germline V gene, CDR1 is SEHNR and CDR2 is FQNEAQ (reference sequence). J lost 8 bases, V lost 3 bases, and 4 bases had no gene match. The CDR3 sequence is CASSFTAGDEQFF. Written as DNA, the CDR3 is TGTGCCAGCAGCTTTACGGCGGGAGATGAGCAGTTCTTC.

The gene calls are TRBV10-3 and TRBJ2-5; 7 bases are a match to TRBD2. Germline V lookup: CDR1 ENHRY, CDR2 SYGVKD. This CDR3 comprises 16 residues. V shed 10 bases and J 1 base; nucleotides not matched to a gene: 15. In DNA form, the CDR3 reads TGTGCCACCCGCTCCCGCAGCGGGAACGTCCAAGAGACCCAGTACTTC. It codes for CATRSRSGNVQETQYF.

The rearrangement joins TRBV28 to TRBJ1-6, with D perhaps TRBD1 (5 bases). Germline values: CDR1 MDHEN, CDR2 SYDVKM. The CDR3 contains 15 residues. V was clipped by 4 bases and J by 3 bases, with 10 bases between them. The chain's CDR3 is CASSYSDSYNSPLHF. The CDR3 DNA sequence: TGTGCCAGCAGTTACTCTGACAGCTATAATTCACCCCTCCACTTT.

This clone is a singleton in its sample. This sequence joins TRBV28 and TRBJ1-5; D gene uncertain. Germline CDR1 reads MDHEN; CDR2 reads SYDVKM. This CDR3 region has 14 residues. V dropped 3 bases and J dropped 0 bases, with 6 bases sitting between them. CDR3 protein: CASSFPYSNQPQHF. The CDR3, as DNA: TGTGCCAGCAGTTTCCCTTATAGCAATCAGCCCCAGCATTTT.

The chain recombines TRBV6-5 with TRBJ1-5, with 7 bases aligning to TRBD1. The CDR3 sequence is 14 residues long. Per the germline V gene, CDR1 is MNHEY and CDR2 is SVGAGI. J lost 8 bases, V lost 8 bases, and 12 bases had no gene match. CDR3 residues: CASHRDRVAEPQHF. The CDR3 bases are TGTGCCAGCCACCGTGACAGGGTTGCGGAGCCCCAGCATTTT.

The V call is TRBV4-1, the J call TRBJ1-2, with TRBD1 identical over 12 bases. Germline trimming cut 6 bases from V and 8 bases from J; bases unmatched to any gene: 10. Germline V gene data show CDR1 as MGHRA and CDR2 as YSYEKL. This CDR3 spans 15 amino acids. CDR3 sequence (DNA): TGCGCCAGCAGTCACCCGGGACAGGGGGCAGGGGGCTACACCTTC. This sequence encodes CASSHPGQGAGGYTF.

The genes are TRBV5-1 and TRBJ2-5, with TRBD1 identical over 8 bases. Germline CDR1 reads SGHRS; CDR2 reads YFSETQ. The J segment lost 1 base and the V segment lost 2 bases, leaving 7 bases of the junction unmatched. The CDR3 covers 16 residues. DNA of the CDR3: TGCGCCAGCAGCTTAGGACAGGGTAGCTCCCAAGAGACCCAGTACTTC. It codes for CASSLGQGSSQETQYF.

The gene calls are TRBV5-1 and TRBJ2-1, with D possibly being TRBD1 (6 bases). V lost 5 bases and J lost 1, with 13 bases in between. The germline V gene encodes CDR1 SGHRS and CDR2 YFSETQ. This CDR3 comprises 15 residues. For the CDR3, the DNA is TGCGCCAGCAGGAGGCAGGGGCAGTCCTACAATGAGCAGTTCTTC. Encoded protein: CASRRQGQSYNEQFF.

The V and J genes are TRBV6-5 and TRBJ2-1, with D tentatively TRBD1 (6 bases). Germline loops: CDR1 MNHEY, CDR2 SVGAGI. The CDR3 consists of 13 residues. V was clipped by 6 bases and J by 7 bases, with 13 bases between them. The DNA for the CDR3 is TGTGCCAGCAGCCCCCGGACAGCAAATGAGCAGTTCTTC. It specifies CASSPRTANEQFF.

V and J are TRBV6-5 and TRBJ1-1; 7 bases fit TRBD1. V shed 6 bases, J shed 7 bases, and the junction held 2 bases outside the gene matches. The CDR3 has 11 residues. The germline V gene has CDR1 MNHEY and CDR2 SVGAGI. The chain's CDR3 is CASSYRGEAFF. The CDR3 DNA is TGTGCCAGCAGCTACAGGGGTGAAGCTTTCTTT.

This chain's CDR3 is CASSPYGETQYF. The CDR3 DNA reads as TGTGCCAGCAGCCCTTACGGAGAGACCCAGTACTTC. V is TRBV3-1 (or the pseudogene TRBV3-2) and J is TRBJ2-5; no clear D gene. Trimming left V 4 bases short and J 4 bases short, with 7 bases between. Germline CDR1 reads LGHDT; CDR2 reads YNNKEL (reference sequence). The CDR3 consists of 12 residues.

The chain combines TRBV21-1 with TRBJ1-1; TRBD1 is taken as the D call from the table, unchecked against the DNA. TRBV21-1 is labeled a pseudogene. The CDR3 totals 9 residues. The CDR3 loop reads CASSRQGGF. In DNA form, the CDR3 reads TGTGCCAGCAGCCGACAGGGGGGATTT.

The genes are TRBV19 and TRBJ1-5; D is unresolved. The CDR3 runs to 15 residues. CDR1 and CDR2 from the germline V gene are LNHDA and SQIVND (reference sequence). V was cut by 5 bases and J by 2 bases, with 13 bases left in between. CDR3 coding DNA: TGTGCCAGTAGTCCCCGGTTGTACGGCAATCAGCCCCAGCATTTT. Protein: CASSPRLYGNQPQHF. The full variable domain, with the rest looked up from reference TRBV19 and TRBJ1-5, is DGGITQSPKYLFRKEGQNVTLSCEQNLNHDAMYWYRQDPGQGLRLIYYSQIVNDFQKGDIAEGYSVSREKKESFPLTVTSAQKNPTAFYLCASSPRLYGNQPQHFGDGTRLSIL.

The V gene is TRBV4-3, the J gene TRBJ1-3, with 8 bases that match TRBD1. Trimming took 3 bases from V and 4 from J; bases not matched to a gene: 8. Germline V lookup: CDR1 LGHNA, CDR2 YSLEER. This CDR3 region has 16 residues. CDR3 loop: CASSQAGQGEGNTIYF. The DNA for the CDR3 is TGCGCCAGCAGCCAGGCTGGACAGGGAGAAGGAAACACCATATATTTT.

The V call is TRBV28, the J call TRBJ2-7, with unresolved D. CDR1 MDHEN and CDR2 SYDVKM come from the germline V gene. The V gene lost 9 bases and the J gene lost 2 bases, with 11 bases spanning the gap. The CDR3 spans 12 residues. CDR3 region: CASNGYPYEQYF. The CDR3 nucleotides read TGTGCCAGTAACGGGTATCCCTACGAGCAGTACTTC.

The gene calls are TRBV24-1 and TRBJ2-1; 10 nucleotides agree with TRBD2. In germline, CDR1 is KGHDR, CDR2 SFDVKD. With 7 bases clipped from V and 9 bases from J, the junction kept 8 bases outside the gene matches. The CDR3 runs 14 residues. In nucleotides, the CDR3 is TGTGCCACCAGAAGCAGGACTAGCGGTGGTGAGCAGTTCTTC. Translating gives CATRSRTSGGEQFF.

This sequence joins TRBV12-3 or TRBV12-4 and TRBJ2-7; the match to TRBD1 covers 7 bases. The CDR3 loop spans 13 amino acids. The V and J ends lost 3 bases and 4 bases, in that order; junction bases with no gene match: 3. The CDR3: CASSFGRGYEQYF. The DNA of the CDR3 is TGTGCCAGCAGTTTTGGCAGGGGGTACGAGCAGTACTTC.

This CDR3 reads CASSPQQGVNTGELFF. The DNA for the CDR3 is TGTGCCAGCTCACCACAACAGGGAGTTAACACCGGGGAGCTGTTTTTT. V gene TRBV18 combines with J gene TRBJ2-2, with a tentative D call TRBD1 (6 bases). V was pared by 1 base and J by 2 bases, with 11 bases between. The CDR3 runs to 16 residues. Germline lookup yields CDR1 KGHSH and CDR2 LQKENI.

A few counts support this clone. The chain's CDR3 is CASSLAPGNYGYTF. DNA of the CDR3: TGTGCCAGCAGCTTAGCGCCAGGGAACTATGGCTACACCTTC. The chain is built from TRBV7-2 and TRBJ1-2; tentatively, D is TRBD1 (5 bases). The CDR3 is 14 amino acids. Trimming left V 0 bases short and J 2 bases short, with 7 bases between. Germline values: CDR1 SGHTA, CDR2 FQGNSA.

This chain links TRBV24-1 with TRBJ2-7, with D uncertain. Germline loops: CDR1 KGHDR, CDR2 SFDVKD. The CDR3 loop spans 13 amino acids. V was pared by 4 bases and J by 3 bases, with 9 bases between. The CDR3 here is CATSENTNYEQYF. Written as DNA, the CDR3 is TGTGCCACCAGTGAGAACACGAACTACGAGCAGTACTTC.

V usage is TRBV30 and J usage is TRBJ2-7, with TRBD1 matching over 10 bases. Germline loops: CDR1 GTSNPN, CDR2 SVGIG (reference sequence). This CDR3 comprises 13 residues. J was trimmed by 6 bases and V by 0 bases; bases with no gene match: 2. The CDR3 DNA is TGTGCCTGGAGTGTATGGACAGGGGGCGAGCAGTACTTC. Its translation is CAWSVWTGGEQYF.

This sequence joins TRBV21-1 and TRBJ2-3; the table names TRBD1, a call not compared with the DNA. TRBV21-1 is designated a pseudogene. This CDR3 spans 13 amino acids. The CDR3: CASSKNGPDTQYF. The CDR3 nucleotides read TGTGCCAGCAGCAAAAATGGGCCAGATACGCAGTATTTT.

The chain has TRBV5-4 and TRBJ2-1, with 10 nucleotides matching TRBD1. The germline V gene encodes CDR1 SGHNT and CDR2 YYREEE (reference sequence). There are 15 residues in the CDR3. V dropped 4 bases and J dropped 5; count of bases not matched to a gene: 6. The CDR3 here is CASSPGTGVNNEQFF. CDR3 nucleotides: TGTGCCAGCAGCCCCGGGACAGGGGTCAACAATGAGCAGTTCTTC.